Sequencing of this T cell receptor (beta chain) was carried out in a study of T cell responses to AZD1222 COVID-19 vaccine. The study's findings and limits: None of the repertoires were sampled until the peak T cell response had passed. The donor group comprised mostly white British people and more females; the analysis possibly underestimated clonal diversity. Spike-wide coverage was observed for vaccine-associated CD4 TCRs, with dominant responses at 160-218 and 743-854.

Comments on this clone: Its target is not known.

Produced via immunoSEQ multiplex PCR; TCRdb's table is partial and in-frame only. The profile shows some 30,000 clones, about 88% of them singletons. The CDR3 is 15 residues long. Per the germline V gene, CDR1 is MDHEN and CDR2 is SYDVKM. The V and J ends lost 5 bases and 4 bases, in that order; junction bases with no gene match: 3. The V call is TRBV28, the J call TRBJ2-1; TRBD2 agrees at 12 bases. The sample in question was peripheral blood, obtained on day 0 of AZD1222 vaccination. The source of this sequence is an adult in good health. The CDR3 reads CASSLGTSGYNEQFF. In nucleotides, the CDR3 is TGTGCCAGCAGTCTCGGGACTAGCGGGTACAATGAGCAGTTCTTC. Combining the CDR3 with reference TRBV28 and TRBJ2-1 gives the whole variable domain DVKVTQSSRYLVKRTGEKVFLECVQDMDHENMFWYRQDPGLGLRLIYFSYDVKMKEKGDIPEGYSVSREKKERFSLILESASTNQTSMYLCASSLGTSGYNEQFFGPGTRLTVL.